The entry below describes one T cell receptor (beta chain). The antigen is undetermined. This entry belongs to a study of a mutant IDH1 vaccine in newly diagnosed glioma. Study-level information: Vaccines were first given 4-6 weeks after radiotherapy alone, or with temozolomide cycles. Study observations and caveats: Roughly 92% of patients showed vaccine-induced immune responses across multiple MHC alleles.

Unmatched junction bases numbered 4, after V lost 4 bases and J lost 3 bases. Germline V gene lookup returns CDR1 SGHDT and CDR2 YYEEEE. The CDR3 contains 14 residues. The assay was immunoSEQ multiplex PCR, and TCRdb's table has in-frame clones only and misses some. The sample holds around 70,000 clones, around nine tenths seen once. As to time point: week 35, safety follow-up. With topical imiquimod, each dose of the vaccine consisted of 300 ug of mutant IDH1 20-mer peptide. This chain joins TRBV5-6 and TRBJ1-1; TRBD1 agrees at 9 bases. The receptor comes from a man aged 25 to 40 with glioma. The source material was PBMCs, sampled from a glioma patient whose treatment included an IDH1 peptide vaccine. CDR3 sequence reads: CASSLGTGHTEAFF. CDR3 DNA sequence: TGTGCCAGCAGCCTAGGGACAGGGCACACTGAAGCTTTCTTT.